This TCR beta chain was found in a study of T-cell memory formation after mild COVID-19. This clonotype has ten or more counts. Using its own MiXCR run on the 5' RACE reads, TCRdb lists one record per CDR3 protein. The data hold fewer than 400,000 distinct CDR3 sequences, with approximately 15% observed a single time. The V segment lost 2 bases and the J segment 5 bases; nucleotides outside the gene matches: 11. The CDR3 is 16 amino acids. Germline V gene sequence: CDR1 SGHKS, CDR2 YYEKEE (reference sequence). The sequence was collected from a man aged 18 to 30 who had mild COVID-19 (a few samples of this study predate the infection). Cell type and time point are not known. The chain has TRBV5-5 and TRBJ2-5, with 8 nucleotides matching TRBD2. The specimen sequenced was PBMCs or a T cell subset sorted from them (not recorded which). The CDR3 DNA sequence: TGTGCCAGCAGCTTCGGTAGCGGGAAATGGGAGGAGACCCAGTACTTC. This sequence encodes CASSFGSGKWEETQYF.